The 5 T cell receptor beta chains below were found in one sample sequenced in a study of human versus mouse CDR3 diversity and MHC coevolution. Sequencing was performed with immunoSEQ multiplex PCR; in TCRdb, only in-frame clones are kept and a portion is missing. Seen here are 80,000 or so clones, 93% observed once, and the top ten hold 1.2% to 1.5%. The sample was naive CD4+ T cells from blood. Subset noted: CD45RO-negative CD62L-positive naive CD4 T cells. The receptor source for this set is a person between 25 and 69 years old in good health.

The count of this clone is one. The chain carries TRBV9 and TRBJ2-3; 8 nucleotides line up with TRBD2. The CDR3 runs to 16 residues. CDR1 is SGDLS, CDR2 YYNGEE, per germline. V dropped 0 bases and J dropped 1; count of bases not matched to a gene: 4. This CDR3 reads CASSVVDGRGTDTQYF. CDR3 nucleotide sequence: TGTGCCAGCAGCGTAGTGGACGGGAGGGGCACAGATACGCAGTATTTT.

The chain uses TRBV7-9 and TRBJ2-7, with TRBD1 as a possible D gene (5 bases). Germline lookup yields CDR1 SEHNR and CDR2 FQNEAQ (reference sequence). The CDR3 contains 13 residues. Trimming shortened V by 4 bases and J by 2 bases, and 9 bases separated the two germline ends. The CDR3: CASSWGLTYEQYF. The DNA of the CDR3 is TGTGCCAGCAGCTGGGGCTTAACCTACGAGCAGTACTTC.

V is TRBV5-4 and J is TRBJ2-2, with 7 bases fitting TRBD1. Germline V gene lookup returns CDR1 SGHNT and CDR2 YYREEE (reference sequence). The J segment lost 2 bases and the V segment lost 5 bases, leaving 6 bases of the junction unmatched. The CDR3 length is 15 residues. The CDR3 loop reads CASRRGQSNTGELFF. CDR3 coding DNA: TGTGCCAGCAGACGGGGACAGTCTAACACCGGGGAGCTGTTTTTT.

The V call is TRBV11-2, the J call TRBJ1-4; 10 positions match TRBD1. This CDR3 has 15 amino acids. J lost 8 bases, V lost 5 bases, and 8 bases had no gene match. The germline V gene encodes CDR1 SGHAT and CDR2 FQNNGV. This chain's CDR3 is CASSRAGQGTEKLFF. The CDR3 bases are TGTGCCAGCAGCCGAGCGGGACAGGGGACCGAAAAACTGTTTTTT.

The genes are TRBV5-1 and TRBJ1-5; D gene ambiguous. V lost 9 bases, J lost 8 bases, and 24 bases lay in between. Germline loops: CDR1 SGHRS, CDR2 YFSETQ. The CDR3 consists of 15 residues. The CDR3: CAIWPVIPSAEPQHF. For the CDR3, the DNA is TGCGCCATCTGGCCGGTCATTCCCTCGGCGGAGCCCCAGCATTTT.